The 23 T cell receptor beta chains below come from one sample, sequenced in a study of blood T cell repertoires in COVID-19 (dated by TCRdb to about 2020). Libraries came from the immunoSEQ multiplex PCR assay. Not all clones reach the TCRdb copy of this immuneACCESS table, which keeps in-frame sequences only. Checked studies attribute under half of the gap to unresolved V genes and leave the rest unexplained. The sample profile shows 210,000 or so clones; more than 80% of them were found once. The ten largest clones capture roughly 1.8% of the sample. Sequenced input: PBMCs or T cells enriched from blood (not recorded which). These receptors all stem from a man between 60 and 75 years old who had recovered from COVID-19.

The chain is built from TRBV11-2 and TRBJ1-2; 8 nucleotides agree with TRBD1. Germline loops: CDR1 SGHAT, CDR2 FQNNGV. The CDR3 spans 13 residues. J was trimmed by 6 bases and V by 4 bases; bases with no gene match: 4. CDR3 amino acids: CASSSTGVDGYTF. CDR3 nucleotide sequence: TGTGCCAGCAGCTCGACAGGGGTGGATGGCTACACCTTC. The whole variable domain, filled in from reference TRBV11-2 and TRBJ1-2, reads EAGVAQSPRYKIIEKRQSVAFWCNPISGHATLYWYQQILGQGPKLLIQFQNNGVVDDSQLPKDRFSAERLKGVDSTLKIQPAKLEDSAVYLCASSSTGVDGYTFGSGTRLTVV.

The V call is TRBV5-1, the J call TRBJ1-2; 7 bases are shared with TRBD1. The CDR3 extends over 15 amino acids. Germline trimming cut 2 bases from V and 0 bases from J; bases unmatched to any gene: 4. Per germline, CDR1 SGHRS and CDR2 YFSETQ. CDR3 DNA: TGCGCCAGCAGCTTTCAGACAGGGACTAACTATGGCTACACCTTC. Amino acids: CASSFQTGTNYGYTF.

This rearrangement joins TRBV7-9 to TRBJ2-7, with 15 bases identical to TRBD2. V was pared by 2 bases and J by 3 bases, with 8 bases of the junction left unmatched. In germline, CDR1 is SEHNR, CDR2 FQNEAQ (reference sequence). This CDR3 has 18 residues. CDR3 residues: CASSLSRTSGGAVYEQYF. DNA of the CDR3: TGTGCCAGCAGCTTATCTAGGACTAGCGGGGGGGCAGTCTACGAGCAGTACTTC.

The chain recombines TRBV5-4 with TRBJ1-2; 7 nucleotides match TRBD1. After removal of 4 bases from V and 8 bases from J, the junction contained 8 bases not matched to a gene. Per germline, CDR1 SGHNT and CDR2 YYREEE (reference sequence). The CDR3 is 13 amino acids. The CDR3 DNA sequence: TGTGCCAGCAGCCAAGACAGGGTTGGGGGCTACACCTTC. Translation gives CASSQDRVGGYTF.

This rearrangement joins TRBV6-1 to TRBJ2-7; 8 bases map to TRBD1. Germline V gene sequence: CDR1 MNHNS, CDR2 SASEGT. The CDR3 loop spans 15 amino acids. Trimming cost V 2 bases and J 4 bases; bases outside gene matches: 7. CDR3 sequence (DNA): TGTGCCAGCAGTGAATTGGCAGGGGGCTGGTACGAGCAGTACTTC. The encoded protein is CASSELAGGWYEQYF.

This chain links TRBV12-3 or TRBV12-4 with TRBJ1-1, with D unresolved. V shed 2 bases and J shed 7 bases, with 5 bases lying between them. This CDR3 contains 11 residues. The CDR3 DNA follows: TGTGCCAGCAGTTTACACTTTGAAGCTTTCTTT. The encoded protein is CASSLHFEAFF.

This chain connects TRBV2 to TRBJ1-1; TRBD1 is a possible D gene (5 bases). Germline CDR1 is SNHLY and CDR2 is FYNNEI. V dropped 7 bases and J dropped 2 bases, with 20 bases sitting between them. CDR3 length equals 16 residues. CDR3 protein: CASIKNWGVVNTEAFF. CDR3 nucleotides: TGTGCCAGCATTAAAAACTGGGGGGTGGTCAACACTGAAGCTTTCTTT.

The chain has TRBV6-5 and TRBJ1-1; a weak D match, TRBD1 (5 bases). This CDR3 contains 13 residues. The V gene's germline CDR1 is MNHEY and CDR2 SVGAGI. Deletions cut 7 bases from V and 7 bases from J, with 16 bases between. CDR3 DNA sequence: TGTGCCAGCAATGGCGGGGGGTTAAGTGAAGCTTTCTTT. This codes for CASNGGGLSEAFF.

This clone was counted a single time. The CDR3 DNA reads TGTGCCAGCAGCCAAGATGCGGGGTTGGGCTACACCTTC. It codes for CASSQDAGLGYTF. This sequence joins TRBV3-1 (or the pseudogene TRBV3-2) and TRBJ1-2; D gene unclear. This CDR3 is built from 13 residues. Trimming removed 0 bases from V and 8 bases from J, with 10 bases in between. The germline CDR1 and CDR2 sequences are LGHDT and YNNKEL (reference sequence).

This rearrangement joins TRBV9 to TRBJ2-3, with unresolved D. The CDR3 totals 15 residues. Germline V gene sequence: CDR1 SGDLS, CDR2 YYNGEE. Trimming shortened V by 1 base and J by 1 base, and 10 bases separated the two germline ends. For the CDR3, the DNA is TGTGCCAGCAGCGTACAGGTGGTGGGCACAGATACGCAGTATTTT. Translation gives CASSVQVVGTDTQYF.

This chain links TRBV10-3 with TRBJ2-7; 9 nucleotides align to TRBD1. The J segment lost 3 bases and the V segment lost 6 bases, leaving 9 bases of the junction unmatched. Germline lookup yields CDR1 ENHRY and CDR2 SYGVKD. The CDR3 is made up of 15 amino acids. The chain's CDR3 is CAIREAGQGLYEQYF. The DNA for the CDR3 is TGTGCCATCAGAGAGGCGGGACAGGGTCTCTACGAGCAGTACTTC.

This chain joins TRBV25-1 and TRBJ1-2; 7 bases line up with TRBD1. CDR1 and CDR2 (germline): MGHDK, SYGVNS. The junction had 4 bases not matched to a gene; V was cut back by 5 bases and J by 4 bases. The CDR3 contains 13 residues. CDR3 region: CASSLTGIYGYTF. The CDR3 DNA reads as TGTGCCAGCAGTTTGACAGGGATCTATGGCTACACCTTC.

The CDR3 loop reads CASSERQRQGARGYTF. Here the CDR3 DNA reads TGTGCCAGCAGTGAAAGGCAGAGACAGGGGGCTCGTGGCTACACCTTC. The chain links TRBV25-1 to TRBJ1-2; 10 nucleotides match TRBD1. Trimming took 2 bases from V and 7 from J; bases not matched to a gene: 10. Per the germline V gene, CDR1 is MGHDK and CDR2 is SYGVNS. The CDR3 spans 16 residues.

The chain uses TRBV3-1 (or the pseudogene TRBV3-2) and TRBJ2-7; no definite D call. The V gene lost 1 base and the J gene lost 5 bases, with 18 bases spanning the gap. Germline loops: CDR1 LGHDT, CDR2 YNNKEL (reference sequence). CDR3 length: 16 residues. The CDR3, as DNA: TGTGCCAGCAGCCAAGCGGTATCACCCGCCATCCACGAGCAGTACTTC. The encoded protein is CASSQAVSPAIHEQYF.

This clone has more than one count but fewer than ten. V is TRBV3-1 (or the pseudogene TRBV3-2) and J is TRBJ1-5, with 8 positions matching TRBD1. Germline CDR1 reads LGHDT; CDR2 reads YNNKEL (reference sequence). The CDR3 totals 13 residues. V lost 5 bases to trimming and J lost 4 bases; unmatched junction nucleotides: 1. In DNA, the CDR3 is TGTGCCAGCAGCAACAGGGGGAATCAGCCCCAGCATTTT. This encodes CASSNRGNQPQHF.

V is TRBV7-9 and J is TRBJ2-7; 10 bases agree with TRBD1. Trimming took 2 bases from V and 3 from J; bases not matched to a gene: 4. The CDR3 is made up of 15 amino acids. The V gene's germline CDR1 is SEHNR and CDR2 FQNEAQ (reference sequence). CDR3 DNA: TGTGCCAGCAGCTTAACCGGGACAGGGGTCTACGAGCAGTACTTC. Translated: CASSLTGTGVYEQYF.

CDR3 sequence (DNA): TGTGCCAGTAGACGGGGACAGGGGGCTGGTGCTTTCTTT. This translates into CASRRGQGAGAFF. The V and J genes are TRBV19 and TRBJ1-1; 12 bases map to TRBD1. Germline V gene sequence: CDR1 LNHDA, CDR2 SQIVND (reference sequence). The CDR3 consists of 13 residues. Losses at the gene ends were 6 bases for V and 11 bases for J; bases not matched to a gene: 7.

V gene TRBV14 combines with J gene TRBJ2-4; D may be TRBD1 (6 bases). This CDR3 is 15 amino acids long. V lost 1 base to trimming and J lost 0 bases, with 7 bases between them. The germline V gene encodes CDR1 SGHDN and CDR2 FVKESK. CDR3 in DNA: TGTGCCAGCAGCCAAGGGGGGCTAGCCAAAAACATTCAGTACTTC. Translated, it gives CASSQGGLAKNIQYF.

The chain recombines TRBV11-3 with TRBJ1-1, with D uncertain. Germline CDR1 SGHNT, CDR2 YENEEA. V lost 2 bases to trimming and J lost 6 bases, with 10 bases between them. CDR3 length: 13 residues. The CDR3 spells CASSLSLGAEAFF. CDR3 coding DNA: TGTGCCAGCAGCTTATCCTTGGGAGCTGAAGCTTTCTTT.

The genes are TRBV18 and TRBJ1-2, with 7 bases fitting TRBD1. V was clipped by 5 bases and J by 4 bases; unmatched bases: 4. The CDR3 is 13 amino acids. Per germline, CDR1 KGHSH and CDR2 LQKENI. The CDR3 region has the DNA TGTGCCAGCTCATCCGACAGGGTCTATGGCTACACCTTC. Protein sequence: CASSSDRVYGYTF.

Here the CDR3 DNA reads TGTGCCATCAGCGAAGGCGCCGGACAGGGGGATTTAAACACCATATATTTT. This translates into CAISEGAGQGDLNTIYF. J is TRBJ1-3 and V is TRBV10-3, with 10 bases matching TRBD1. The V gene's germline CDR1 is ENHRY and CDR2 SYGVKD. The CDR3 is made up of 17 amino acids. V was pared by 6 bases and J by 6 bases, with 14 bases of the junction left unmatched.

Concerning this clone: The sample contains more than one DNA sequence encoding this CDR3. The chain combines TRBV7-9 with TRBJ1-1; D not resolved. Trimming stripped 5 bases from V and 1 base from J, with 8 bases between. Germline V gives CDR1 SEHNR, CDR2 FQNEAQ (reference sequence). The CDR3 length is 13 residues. CDR3 sequence reads: CASSLTANTEAFF. The CDR3 nucleotides are TGTGCCAGCAGCCTTACAGCGAACACTGAAGCTTTCTTT.

This CDR3 reads CASSLGWGGETQYF. In nucleotides, the CDR3 is TGTGCCAGCAGCTTAGGTTGGGGAGGAGAGACCCAGTACTTC. The chain employs TRBV11-3 and TRBJ2-5, with D perhaps matching TRBD2 (6 bases). The germline CDR1 and CDR2 sequences are SGHNT and YENEEA. With 1 base removed from V and 4 bases from J, the gap between germline ends came to 10 bases. The CDR3 has 14 residues.